A single sample is the source of the 27 T cell receptor beta chains below, sequenced in a study of blood T cell repertoires in COVID-19. Sequencing was performed with immunoSEQ multiplex PCR; in TCRdb, only in-frame clones are kept and a portion is missing. The sample lists 25,000 to 30,000 clones; 65% to 70% were seen once. Sequences were obtained from peripheral blood. The source is a human donor in a cohort sampled during active COVID-19.

The chain links TRBV6-5 to TRBJ2-7; TRBD1 matches at 11 bases. The CDR3 totals 15 residues. Trimming cost V 0 bases and J 6 bases; bases outside gene matches: 4. Germline V gene lookup returns CDR1 MNHEY and CDR2 SVGAGI. CDR3 nucleotide sequence: TGTGCCAGCAGTTACTCGTGGACAGGGGGCTCCGAGCAGTACTTC. Protein: CASSYSWTGGSEQYF.

This rearrangement joins TRBV28 to TRBJ1-1; TRBD1 matches at 9 bases. J lost 1 base, V lost 4 bases, and 1 base had no gene match. CDR1 is MDHEN and CDR2 is SYDVKM in the germline V gene. The CDR3 loop spans 14 amino acids. The CDR3 reads CASSSGQGNTEAFF. CDR3 DNA: TGTGCCAGCAGTTCGGGACAGGGGAACACTGAAGCTTTCTTT.

V usage is TRBV27 and J usage is TRBJ2-5; D might be TRBD1 (5 bases). The CDR3 length is 14 residues. Looked up from germline, CDR1 is MNHEY and CDR2 is SMNVEV (reference sequence). Deletions cut 6 bases from V and 4 bases from J, with 15 bases between. The CDR3 DNA is TGTGCCAGCAGAACTTTTAGGGGCGGAGAGACCCAGTACTTC. Its translation is CASRTFRGGETQYF.

This clone showed up just once. This chain joins TRBV6-2 or TRBV6-3 and TRBJ2-6, with D possibly matching TRBD1 (6 bases). With 3 bases removed from V and 5 bases from J, the gap between germline ends came to 11 bases. Germline assignment: CDR1 MNHEY and CDR2 SVGEGT. The CDR3 has 15 residues. The CDR3 region is CASSYLRGRANVLTF. Written as DNA, the CDR3 is TGTGCCAGCAGTTATCTCAGGGGTAGGGCCAACGTCCTGACTTTC.

This chain uses TRBV7-8 with TRBJ1-1; 8 bases agree with TRBD1. The CDR3 extends over 15 amino acids. Germline V gene data show CDR1 as SGHVS and CDR2 as FQNEAQ. Trimming cost V 5 bases and J 1 base; bases outside gene matches: 6. This CDR3 reads CASSGRTGWNTEAFF. For the CDR3, the DNA is TGTGCCAGCAGCGGACGGACAGGGTGGAACACTGAAGCTTTCTTT.

The chain uses TRBV24-1 and TRBJ2-2, with 7 bases aligning to TRBD1. The junction had 7 bases not matched to a gene; V was cut back by 6 bases and J by 7 bases. The CDR3 contains 14 residues. Germline V gives CDR1 KGHDR, CDR2 SFDVKD. CDR3: CATSPSWDSGELFF. CDR3 nucleotides: TGTGCCACCAGTCCCTCCTGGGACAGCGGGGAGCTGTTTTTT.

V and J are TRBV27 and TRBJ2-5; 7 nucleotides align to TRBD1. The CDR3 runs to 16 residues. Germline lookup yields CDR1 MNHEY and CDR2 SMNVEV (reference sequence). With V trimmed by 3 bases and J by 4 bases, 11 bases remained unmatched. The CDR3 DNA is TGTGCCAGCAGTTTTAACAGGGGAATTTTGAGAGAGACCCAGTACTTC. It translates to CASSFNRGILRETQYF.

The rearrangement links TRBV19 to TRBJ2-3, with 12 bases lining up with TRBD2. V shed 5 bases and J 3 bases; nucleotides not matched to a gene: 6. Germline V gives CDR1 LNHDA, CDR2 SQIVND (reference sequence). This CDR3 is built from 16 residues. CDR3 loop: CASSRLAGVVTDTQYF. The CDR3 coding sequence is TGTGCCAGTAGTCGACTAGCGGGAGTGGTGACAGATACGCAGTATTTT.

This chain links TRBV7-9 with TRBJ2-5; unclear D gene. The CDR3 totals 14 residues. Germline V CDR1 and CDR2: SEHNR, FQNEAQ (reference sequence). Trimming took 3 bases from V and 5 from J, leaving 13 bases between them. The CDR3 protein is CASSFQAARETQYF. The CDR3 nucleotides read TGTGCCAGCAGCTTCCAGGCCGCCCGTGAGACCCAGTACTTC.

The rearrangement links TRBV7-9 to TRBJ2-1; 9 bases map to TRBD2. This CDR3 contains 16 residues. Germline trimming cut 4 bases from V and 6 bases from J; bases unmatched to any gene: 10. CDR1 and CDR2 (germline): SEHNR, FQNEAQ (reference sequence). In nucleotides, the CDR3 is TGTGCCAGCAGCTCCTCTTGGACTAGCGATGGCAATGAGCAGTTCTTC. It is translated as CASSSSWTSDGNEQFF.

The rearrangement uses TRBV7-2 and TRBJ2-5; 13 positions agree with TRBD2. The V segment lost 4 bases and the J segment 3 bases; nucleotides outside the gene matches: 5. Germline CDR1 SGHTA, CDR2 FQGNSA. This CDR3 is 16 amino acids long. The CDR3, as DNA: TGTGCCAGCAGCTCCCAGGGACTAGCGGGAAAAGAGACCCAGTACTTC. Protein sequence: CASSSQGLAGKETQYF.

In this sample, this clone turned up a few times. V is TRBV2 and J is TRBJ1-1; D might be TRBD1 (5 bases). This CDR3 is 12 amino acids long. Germline V gene data show CDR1 as SNHLY and CDR2 as FYNNEI. Trimming left V 6 bases short and J 4 bases short, with 9 bases between. Here the CDR3 DNA reads TGTGCCAGCAGCGCTAGGGGCACTGAAGCTTTCTTT. This sequence encodes CASSARGTEAFF.

This chain joins TRBV3-1 (or the pseudogene TRBV3-2) and TRBJ2-1, with D maybe TRBD2 (6 bases). V dropped 0 bases and J dropped 3 bases, with 12 bases sitting between them. The CDR3 is 16 residues long. The germline V gene encodes CDR1 LGHDT and CDR2 YNNKEL (reference sequence). This chain's CDR3 is CASSQEGGTYYNEQFF. CDR3 sequence (DNA): TGTGCCAGCAGCCAAGAGGGGGGTACCTACTACAATGAGCAGTTCTTC.

The chain couples TRBV5-1 to TRBJ2-3; D possibly corresponds to TRBD2 (6 bases). Trimming removed 0 bases from V and 0 bases from J, with 14 bases in between. The length of the CDR3 is 17 residues. Germline V gene data show CDR1 as SGHRS and CDR2 as YFSETQ. The DNA for the CDR3 is TGCGCCAGCAGCTTGGCCCTTAGCGGTACTAGCACAGATACGCAGTATTTT. This sequence encodes CASSLALSGTSTDTQYF.

The rearrangement links TRBV7-9 to TRBJ2-1, with TRBD1 identical over 8 bases. CDR1 SEHNR and CDR2 FQNEAQ come from the germline V gene (reference sequence). The J segment lost 0 bases and the V segment lost 5 bases, leaving 3 bases of the junction unmatched. The CDR3 sequence is 15 residues long. CDR3 in amino acids: CASSPDRGSYNEQFF. In nucleotides, the CDR3 is TGTGCCAGCAGCCCAGACAGGGGCTCCTACAATGAGCAGTTCTTC.

The chain joins TRBV7-2 to TRBJ2-5; 7 positions agree with TRBD2. This CDR3 comprises 14 residues. The V gene end was trimmed by 6 bases and the J gene end by 0 bases; junction bases not matched to a gene: 4. Per germline, CDR1 SGHTA and CDR2 FQGNSA. CDR3 region: CASRRGVHQETQYF. In DNA form, the CDR3 reads TGTGCCAGCAGACGGGGGGTACACCAAGAGACCCAGTACTTC.

J is TRBJ2-6 and V is TRBV19; D gene unclear. V was pared by 7 bases and J by 1 base, with 20 bases between. CDR1 and CDR2 from the germline V gene are LNHDA and SQIVND (reference sequence). This CDR3 region has 18 residues. The chain's CDR3 is CASTIFSGAGSGANVLTF. The DNA for the CDR3 is TGTGCCAGTACGATCTTCTCCGGCGCAGGTTCTGGGGCCAACGTCCTGACTTTC.

The V call is TRBV11-3, the J call TRBJ2-3; tentative D call: TRBD2 (6 bases). There are 15 residues in the CDR3. Germline loops: CDR1 SGHNT, CDR2 YENEEA. V was cut by 1 base and J by 2 bases, with 10 bases left in between. The CDR3 coding sequence is TGTGCCAGCAGCTTAGGAGCGGGCCTCACAGATACGCAGTATTTT. It is translated as CASSLGAGLTDTQYF.

The genes are TRBV12-3 or TRBV12-4 and TRBJ2-1, with TRBD1 as a possible D gene (6 bases). The V and J ends lost 6 bases and 8 bases respectively, with 14 bases between them. The CDR3 is 13 amino acids. The CDR3 nucleotides are TGTGCCAGCAGCCTCCCAGGGGCAGATGAGCAGTTCTTC. As protein: CASSLPGADEQFF.

In this sample, this clone turned up many times. V and J are TRBV18 and TRBJ2-5, with TRBD2 matching over 9 bases. The trim removed 3 bases at V and 2 bases at J, leaving 7 bases unmatched. The germline gives CDR1 KGHSH, CDR2 LQKENI. This CDR3 is 16 amino acids long. CDR3: CASSPRPGLAQETQYF. The CDR3 DNA is TGTGCCAGCTCACCGAGGCCGGGACTAGCTCAAGAGACCCAGTACTTC. The full variable domain, with the rest looked up from reference TRBV18 and TRBJ2-5, is NAGVMQNPRHLVRRRGQEARLRCSPMKGHSHVYWYRQLPEEGLKFMVYLQKENIIDESGMPKERFSAEFPKEGPSILRIQQVVRGDSAAYFCASSPRPGLAQETQYFGPGTRLLVL.

This clone was detected a few times. The V gene is TRBV4-1, the J gene TRBJ2-1; D is possibly TRBD2 (5 bases). CDR1 MGHRA and CDR2 YSYEKL come from the germline V gene. The CDR3 covers 13 residues. The V end lost 6 bases, the J end lost 9 bases, and 15 bases lay between the germline ends. As DNA, the CDR3 is TGCGCCAGCAGTCCTAGTTCTAGCCTTGAGCAGTTCTTC. Its translation: CASSPSSSLEQFF.

V and J are TRBV19 and TRBJ1-5; 8 nucleotides match TRBD1. V shed 1 base and J 4 bases; nucleotides not matched to a gene: 3. The length of the CDR3 is 15 residues. The germline V gene encodes CDR1 LNHDA and CDR2 SQIVND (reference sequence). The CDR3 sequence: CASSIVTGGNQPQHF. The CDR3 DNA reads TGTGCCAGTAGTATAGTTACAGGGGGAAATCAGCCCCAGCATTTT.

The CDR3 DNA reads as TGTGCCAGCAGTTTAGGTGCGCGGAGGGGCTTATCCTATAATTCACCCCTCCACTTT. Translation gives CASSLGARRGLSYNSPLHF. This chain joins TRBV27 and TRBJ1-6; maybe TRBD1 (5 bases). The CDR3 is 19 residues long. From germline, CDR1 is MNHEY and CDR2 SMNVEV (reference sequence). Trimming took off 2 bases at V and 1 base at J, with 18 bases between the two ends.

The chain recombines TRBV9 with TRBJ2-3; TRBD2 aligns across 9 bases. The V gene end was trimmed by 3 bases and the J gene end by 1 base; junction bases not matched to a gene: 6. CDR1 is SGDLS, CDR2 YYNGEE, per germline. The CDR3 sequence is 16 residues long. The DNA for the CDR3 is TGTGCCAGCAGCGCCTCTCGGACTAGCGGCACAGATACGCAGTATTTT. Protein sequence: CASSASRTSGTDTQYF.

The gene calls are TRBV6-5 and TRBJ1-2; D perhaps matches TRBD1 (6 bases). The germline CDR1 and CDR2 sequences are MNHEY and SVGAGI. The CDR3 runs 13 residues. V dropped 5 bases and J dropped 0 bases, with 7 bases sitting between them. CDR3 sequence reads: CASSRTANYGYTF. The CDR3 coding sequence is TGTGCCAGCAGTCGGACAGCTAACTATGGCTACACCTTC.

Ten or more counts support this clone. The chain employs TRBV5-4 and TRBJ2-1; the match to TRBD1 covers 7 bases. Germline V lookup: CDR1 SGHNT, CDR2 YYREEE (reference sequence). After removal of 7 bases from V and 5 bases from J, the junction contained 9 bases not matched to a gene. The CDR3 spans 14 residues. CDR3 bases: TGTGCCAGCTCCGACAGGGAGTATCACAATGAGCAGTTCTTC. Its translation is CASSDREYHNEQFF.

The rearrangement uses TRBV21-1 and TRBJ1-2; the DNA was not compared with TRBD1, the D call given in the table. TRBV21-1 is termed a pseudogene. This CDR3 comprises 14 residues. CDR3 sequence: CASSKPQSNYGYTF. In DNA form, the CDR3 reads TGTGCCAGCAGCAAACCCCAGTCTAACTATGGCTACACCTTC.